This T cell receptor beta chain was recorded in a study of blood T cell repertoires in COVID-19. Patients of the Seattle cohort, enrolled during active infection, were followed longitudinally. The protocol was immunoSEQ multiplex PCR, while the TCRdb copy is restricted to in-frame clones and leaves out a portion. The sample shows approximately 330,000 clones, around 90% of them seen only once. This CDR3 is 15 amino acids long. Germline CDR1 is LNHDA and CDR2 is SQIVND (reference sequence). The J segment lost 8 bases and the V segment lost 4 bases, leaving 10 bases of the junction unmatched. Sequenced: peripheral blood. This TCR was recovered from a man aged 30-40 years with COVID-19, enrolled during active disease. The gene calls are TRBV19 and TRBJ1-4; 7 nucleotides line up with TRBD1. CDR3 residues: CASSTHGQDGEKLFF. The CDR3 DNA reads as TGTGCCAGTAGTACCCACGGACAGGACGGGGAAAAACTGTTTTTT. The whole variable domain, remainder taken from reference TRBV19 and TRBJ1-4, is DGGITQSPKYLFRKEGQNVTLSCEQNLNHDAMYWYRQDPGQGLRLIYYSQIVNDFQKGDIAEGYSVSREKKESFPLTVTSAQKNPTAFYLCASSTHGQDGEKLFFGSGTQLSVL.